This TCR beta chain was observed in a study of a mutant IDH1 vaccine in newly diagnosed glioma. On the study more broadly: In some groups vaccination began 4-6 weeks post-radiotherapy; others received it with temozolomide. Study-wide points: Among top peripheral T cell clonotypes, changes seemed unrelated to pseudoprogression.

The protocol was immunoSEQ multiplex PCR, while the TCRdb copy is restricted to in-frame clones and leaves out a portion. This sample has approximately 62,000 clones, with 70% to 90% found just once. The time point denotes: week 23, last vaccination. In every dose of vaccine, 300 ug of mutant IDH1 20-mer peptide was given alongside topical imiquimod. Tumors from donors were new WHO grade 3 or 4 IDH1-mutant astrocytomas with ATRX loss. This CDR3 comprises 16 residues. CDR1 and CDR2 from the germline V gene are SGHRS and YFSETQ. The J segment lost 0 bases and the V segment lost 3 bases, leaving 6 bases of the junction unmatched. A note on this clone: The antigen remains unidentified.

The chain uses TRBV5-1 and TRBJ2-1, with 7 nucleotides matching TRBD2. This TCR came from a man aged 30 to 45 with glioma. This sample comprised PBMCs, obtained from a glioma patient whose treatment included an IDH1 peptide vaccine. The CDR3 loop reads CASSSILAASYNEQFF. In DNA, the CDR3 is TGCGCCAGCAGCTCCATTCTAGCGGCCTCCTACAATGAGCAGTTCTTC.